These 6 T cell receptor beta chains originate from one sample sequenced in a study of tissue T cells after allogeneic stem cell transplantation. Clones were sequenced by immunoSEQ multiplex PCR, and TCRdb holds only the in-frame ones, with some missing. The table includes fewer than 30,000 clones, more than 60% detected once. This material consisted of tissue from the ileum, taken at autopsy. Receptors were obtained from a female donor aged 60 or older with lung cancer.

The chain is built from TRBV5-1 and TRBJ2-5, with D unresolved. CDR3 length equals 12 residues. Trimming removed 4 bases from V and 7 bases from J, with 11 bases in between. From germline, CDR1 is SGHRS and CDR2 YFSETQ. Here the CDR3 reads CASSPAGRTQYF. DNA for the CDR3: TGCGCCAGCAGCCCCGCCGGTCGGACCCAGTACTTC. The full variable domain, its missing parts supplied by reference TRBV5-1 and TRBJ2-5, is KAGVTQTPRYLIKTRGQQVTLSCSPISGHRSVSWYQQTPGQGLQFLFEYFSETQRNKGNFPGRFSGRQFSNSRSEMNVSTLELGDSALYLCASSPAGRTQYFGPGTRLLVL.

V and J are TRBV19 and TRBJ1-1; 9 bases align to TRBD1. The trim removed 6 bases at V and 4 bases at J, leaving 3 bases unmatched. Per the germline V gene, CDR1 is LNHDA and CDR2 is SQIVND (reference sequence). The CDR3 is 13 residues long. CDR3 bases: TGTGCCAGTAGCGGGACAGGGACCACTGAAGCTTTCTTT. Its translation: CASSGTGTTEAFF. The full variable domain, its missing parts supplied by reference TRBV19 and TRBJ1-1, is DGGITQSPKYLFRKEGQNVTLSCEQNLNHDAMYWYRQDPGQGLRLIYYSQIVNDFQKGDIAEGYSVSREKKESFPLTVTSAQKNPTAFYLCASSGTGTTEAFFGQGTRLTVV.

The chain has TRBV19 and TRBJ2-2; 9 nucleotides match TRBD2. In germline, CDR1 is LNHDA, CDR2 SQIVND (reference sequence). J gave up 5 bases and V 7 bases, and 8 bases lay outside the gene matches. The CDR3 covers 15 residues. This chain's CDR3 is CASNGGRGRTGELFF. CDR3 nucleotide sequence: TGTGCCAGTAATGGCGGGAGGGGAAGGACCGGGGAGCTGTTTTTT.

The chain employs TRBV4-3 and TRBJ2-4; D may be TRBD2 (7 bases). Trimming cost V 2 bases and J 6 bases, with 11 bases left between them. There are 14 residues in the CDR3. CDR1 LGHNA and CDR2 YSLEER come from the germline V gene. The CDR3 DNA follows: TGCGCCAGCAGCCAAAAGGGGGGGGGAAACATTCAGTACTTC. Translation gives CASSQKGGGNIQYF.

The DNA of the CDR3 is TGTGCCAGCTCACCACCGCAAAGGGGGCGAGGGGAGACCCAGTACTTC. This sequence encodes CASSPPQRGRGETQYF. The genes are TRBV18 and TRBJ2-5; 7 bases align to TRBD1. Germline V gives CDR1 KGHSH, CDR2 LQKENI. Germline trimming cut 0 bases from V and 5 bases from J; bases unmatched to any gene: 9. The CDR3 runs 16 residues.

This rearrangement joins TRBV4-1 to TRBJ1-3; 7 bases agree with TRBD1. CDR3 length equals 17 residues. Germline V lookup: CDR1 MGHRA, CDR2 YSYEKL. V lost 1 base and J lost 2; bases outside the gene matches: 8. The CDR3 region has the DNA TGCGCCAGCAGCCAAGTCGAGAGAGACAGGGCTGGAAACACCATATATTTT. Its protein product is CASSQVERDRAGNTIYF.